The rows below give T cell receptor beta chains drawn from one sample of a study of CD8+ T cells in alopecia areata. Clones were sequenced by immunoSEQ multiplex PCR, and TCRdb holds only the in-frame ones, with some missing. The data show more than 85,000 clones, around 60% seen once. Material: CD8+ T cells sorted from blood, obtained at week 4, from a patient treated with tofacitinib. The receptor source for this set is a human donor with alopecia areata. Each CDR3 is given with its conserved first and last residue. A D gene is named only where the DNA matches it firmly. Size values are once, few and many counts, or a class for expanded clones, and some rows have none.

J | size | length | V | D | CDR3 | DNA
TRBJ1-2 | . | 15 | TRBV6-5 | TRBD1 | CASSYSGQGLGGYTF | TGTGCCAGCAGTTATTCGGGACAGGGCTTAGGGGGCTACACCTTC
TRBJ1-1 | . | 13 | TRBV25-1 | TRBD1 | CASSLQGSTEAFF | TGTGCCAGCAGTTTACAGGGGAGCACTGAAGCTTTCTTT
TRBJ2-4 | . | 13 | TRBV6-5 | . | CASSQDDKNIQYF | TGTGCCAGCAGCCAGGACGATAAAAACATTCAGTACTTC
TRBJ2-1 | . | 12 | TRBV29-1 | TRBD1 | CSVEEQGNEQFF | TGCAGCGTTGAAGAACAGGGGAATGAGCAGTTCTTC
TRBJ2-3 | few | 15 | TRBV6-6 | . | CASSAQGQSTDTQYF | TGTGCCAGCAGTGCACAGGGCCAAAGCACAGATACGCAGTATTTT
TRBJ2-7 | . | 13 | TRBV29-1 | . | CSVEGAHSYEQYF | TGCAGCGTTGAAGGGGCCCACTCCTACGAGCAGTACTTC
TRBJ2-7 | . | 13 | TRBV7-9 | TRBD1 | CASSRDSSYEQYF | TGTGCCAGCAGCCGGGACAGCTCCTACGAGCAGTACTTC
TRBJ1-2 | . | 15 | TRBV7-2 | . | CASSFSSGTYYGYTF | TGTGCCAGCAGCTTCTCCTCCGGGACTTACTATGGCTACACCTTC
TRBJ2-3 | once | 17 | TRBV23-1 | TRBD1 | CASSLCPDRESTDTQYF | TGCGCCAGCAGCCTTTGCCCGGACAGGGAGAGCACAGATACGCAGTATTTT
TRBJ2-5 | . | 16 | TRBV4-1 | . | CASSQRGQGPQETQYF | TGCGCCAGCAGCCAAAGGGGCCAAGGGCCCCAAGAGACCCAGTACTTC
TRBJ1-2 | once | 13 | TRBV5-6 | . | CASSLVGNYGYTF | TGTGCCAGCAGCTTGGTTGGGAACTATGGCTACACCTTC
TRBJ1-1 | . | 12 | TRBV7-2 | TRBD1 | CASSWTGTEAFF | TGTGCCAGCAGCTGGACAGGGACGGAAGCTTTCTTT
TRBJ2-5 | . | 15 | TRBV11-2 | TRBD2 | CASSLASGTQETQYF | TGTGCCAGCAGCTTAGCCAGCGGGACCCAAGAGACCCAGTACTTC
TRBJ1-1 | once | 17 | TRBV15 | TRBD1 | CATSTTGTGAWDTEAFF | TGTGCCACCAGCACTACCGGGACAGGGGCATGGGACACTGAAGCTTTCTTT
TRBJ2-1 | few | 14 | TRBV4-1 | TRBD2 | CASSQSGAGNEQFF | TGCGCCAGCAGCCAGAGCGGAGCGGGAAATGAGCAGTTCTTC
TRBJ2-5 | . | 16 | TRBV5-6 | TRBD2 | CASSLRLAGGQETQYF | TGTGCCAGCAGCTTACGACTAGCGGGGGGGCAAGAGACCCAGTACTTC
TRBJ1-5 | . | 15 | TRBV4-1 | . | CASSQVGQINQPQHF | TGCGCCAGCAGCCAAGTAGGCCAGATCAATCAGCCCCAGCATTTT
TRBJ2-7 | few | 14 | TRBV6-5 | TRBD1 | CASRVTGGSSEQYF | TGTGCCAGCAGGGTGACAGGGGGTTCCTCCGAGCAGTACTTC
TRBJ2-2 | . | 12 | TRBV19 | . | CALGADTGELFF | TGTGCCCTGGGCGCGGACACCGGGGAGCTGTTTTTT
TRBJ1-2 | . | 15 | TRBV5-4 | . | CASSLARSSDYGYTF | TGTGCCAGCAGCTTGGCCCGAAGCTCCGACTATGGCTACACCTTC
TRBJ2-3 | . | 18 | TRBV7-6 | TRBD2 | CASSLRASGSWVEDTQYF | TGTGCCAGCAGCTTAAGAGCTAGCGGGAGCTGGGTGGAAGATACGCAGTATTTT
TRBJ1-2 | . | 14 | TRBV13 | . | CASSHQGNDYGYTF | TGCGCCAGCAGCCACCAGGGGAACGACTATGGCTACACCTTC
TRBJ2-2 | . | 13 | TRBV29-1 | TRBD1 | CSVDRANTGELFF | TGCAGCGTGGACAGGGCGAACACCGGGGAGCTGTTTTTT
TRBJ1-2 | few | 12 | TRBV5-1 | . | CASSIGGTGYTF | TGCGCCAGCAGCATAGGGGGGACTGGCTACACCTTC
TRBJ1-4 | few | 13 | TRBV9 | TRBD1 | CASRGQQDEKLFF | TGTGCCAGCAGGGGACAGCAAGATGAAAAACTGTTTTTT
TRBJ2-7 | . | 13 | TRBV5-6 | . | CASSLTSRFKQYF | TGTGCCAGCAGCTTGACATCGAGGTTTAAGCAGTACTTC
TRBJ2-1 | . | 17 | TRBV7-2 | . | CASSLLVGGGTYNEQFF | TGTGCCAGCAGCTTACTGGTTGGAGGGGGAACCTACAATGAGCAGTTCTTC
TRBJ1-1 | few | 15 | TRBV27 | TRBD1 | CASRLRPGQQTEAFF | TGTGCCAGCAGACTAAGACCGGGACAGCAAACTGAAGCTTTCTTT
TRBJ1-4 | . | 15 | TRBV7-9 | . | CASSPQSGPNEKLFF | TGTGCCAGCAGCCCCCAGTCCGGACCTAATGAAAAACTGTTTTTT
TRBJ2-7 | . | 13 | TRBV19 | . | CASSASADYEQYF | TGTGCCAGTAGCGCCTCGGCTGACTACGAGCAGTACTTC
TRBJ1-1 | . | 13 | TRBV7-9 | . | CASSLRRSTEAFF | TGTGCCAGCAGCCTAAGACGATCCACTGAAGCTTTCTTT
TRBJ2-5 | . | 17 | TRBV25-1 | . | CASSFPHRDEYQETQYF | TGTGCCAGCAGTTTCCCCCACAGGGACGAGTACCAAGAGACCCAGTACTTC
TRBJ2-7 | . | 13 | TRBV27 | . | CASSIGTEYEQYF | TGTGCCAGCAGTATCGGGACCGAGTACGAGCAGTACTTC
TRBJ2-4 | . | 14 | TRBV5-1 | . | CASSPEVAKNIQYF | TGCGCCAGCAGCCCTGAAGTAGCCAAAAACATTCAGTACTTC
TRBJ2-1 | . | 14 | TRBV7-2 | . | CASSLAQGYNEQFF | TGTGCCAGCAGCTTAGCGCAAGGGTACAATGAGCAGTTCTTC
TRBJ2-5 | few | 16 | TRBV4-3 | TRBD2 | CASSQDLAGRAETQYF | TGCGCCAGCAGCCAAGATCTAGCGGGAAGGGCGGAGACCCAGTACTTC
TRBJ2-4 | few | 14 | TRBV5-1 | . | CASSSPDSKNIQYF | TGCGCCAGCAGCTCCCCGGACAGTAAAAACATTCAGTACTTC
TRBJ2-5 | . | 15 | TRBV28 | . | CATEAWGREEETQYF | TGTGCCACCGAGGCGTGGGGACGGGAAGAAGAGACCCAGTACTTC
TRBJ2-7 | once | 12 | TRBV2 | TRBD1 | CAGRDRGYEQYF | TGTGCCGGACGGGACAGGGGCTACGAGCAGTACTTC
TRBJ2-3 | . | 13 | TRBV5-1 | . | CASRGSYTDTQYF | TGCGCCAGCCGCGGGTCGTACACAGATACGCAGTATTTT
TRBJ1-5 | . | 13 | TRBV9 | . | CASSASPGQPQHF | TGTGCCAGCAGCGCCTCTCCCGGACAGCCCCAGCATTTT
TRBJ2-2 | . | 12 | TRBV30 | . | CAWTEVAGELFF | TGTGCCTGGACCGAAGTGGCCGGGGAGCTGTTTTTT
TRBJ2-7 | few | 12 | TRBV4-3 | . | CASSHPDLEQYF | TGCGCCAGCAGCCACCCCGACCTGGAGCAGTACTTC
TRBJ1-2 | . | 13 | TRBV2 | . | CASTWETAYGYTF | TGTGCCAGCACCTGGGAGACAGCCTATGGCTACACCTTC
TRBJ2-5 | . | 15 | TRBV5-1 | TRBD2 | CASRSGLAAAETQYF | TGCGCCAGCAGGAGTGGACTAGCAGCTGCTGAGACCCAGTACTTC
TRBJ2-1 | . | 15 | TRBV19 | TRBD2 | CASTIREGSYNEQFF | TGTGCCAGTACTATTCGGGAGGGCTCCTACAATGAGCAGTTCTTC
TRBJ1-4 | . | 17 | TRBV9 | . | CASSVENVLKGGEKLFF | TGTGCCAGCAGCGTAGAAAATGTATTGAAGGGTGGTGAAAAACTGTTTTTT
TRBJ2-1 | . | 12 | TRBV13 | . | CASSLGGSEQFF | TGTGCCAGCAGCTTAGGGGGTAGTGAGCAGTTCTTC
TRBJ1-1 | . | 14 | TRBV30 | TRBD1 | CAWSLGQGNTEAFF | TGTGCCTGGAGTCTGGGACAGGGGAACACTGAAGCTTTCTTT
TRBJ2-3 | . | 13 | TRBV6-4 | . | CASSQASTDTQYF | TGTGCCAGCAGCCAGGCTAGCACAGATACGCAGTATTTT
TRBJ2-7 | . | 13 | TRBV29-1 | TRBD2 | CSARTSGEYEQYF | TGCAGCGCCCGGACTAGCGGGGAATACGAGCAGTACTTC
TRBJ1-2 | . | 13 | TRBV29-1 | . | CSAVGGSGYGYTF | TGCAGCGCTGTAGGGGGATCCGGCTATGGCTACACCTTC
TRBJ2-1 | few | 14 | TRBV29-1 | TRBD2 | CSVEPLAGDDEQFF | TGCAGCGTTGAACCCCTAGCGGGGGACGATGAGCAGTTCTTC
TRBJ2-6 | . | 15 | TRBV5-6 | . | CASSLAIGGANVLTF | TGTGCCAGCAGCTTGGCCATTGGTGGGGCCAACGTCCTGACTTTC
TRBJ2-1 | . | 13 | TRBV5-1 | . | CASSLWVFNEQFF | TGCGCCAGCAGCTTGTGGGTCTTCAATGAGCAGTTCTTC
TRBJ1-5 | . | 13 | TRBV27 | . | CASSLLGLKPQHF | TGTGCCAGCAGTTTATTGGGCCTTAAGCCCCAGCATTTT
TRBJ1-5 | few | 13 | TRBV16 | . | CASSPDFNQPQHF | TGTGCCAGCAGCCCGGACTTCAATCAGCCCCAGCATTTT